Each of the 7 T cell receptor beta chains below was sequenced from the same sample in a study of T cells in Graves' hyperthyroidism and ophthalmopathy. The TCR beta CDR3 regions underwent amplification using RNA transcripts as the source. First-round RT-PCR with HTBI primers amplified the TCR CDR3 region. TCRdb independently ran MiXCR on the multiplex PCR reads; one entry per CDR3 protein. This table holds around 380,000 distinct CDR3 sequences, 13% found once. Sequencing input: blood. These receptors came from a man younger than 40 with Graves' hyperthyroidism that later progressed to Graves' ophthalmopathy.

This sequence joins TRBV24-1 and TRBJ2-1, with 10 bases matching TRBD2. Trimming cost V 5 bases and J 7 bases; bases outside gene matches: 10. The CDR3 runs 16 residues. The germline V gene has CDR1 KGHDR and CDR2 SFDVKD. CDR3 region: CATSVLRAGGGNEQFF. The CDR3 nucleotides read TGTGCCACCAGTGTCCTCAGAGCGGGGGGGGGGAATGAGCAGTTCTTC.

This clonotype was detected many times. The rearrangement links TRBV6-1 to TRBJ1-5; TRBD1 might be the D (6 bases). The CDR3 extends over 15 amino acids. V was shortened by 7 bases and J by 4 bases, with 17 bases between the two germline ends. Germline lookup yields CDR1 MNHNS and CDR2 SASEGT. The CDR3 DNA reads as TGTGCCAGCATCGGACCCGGGAGGGGGAATCAGCCCCAGCATTTT. Residues: CASIGPGRGNQPQHF.

This clonotype was seen at least ten times. This chain connects TRBV28 to TRBJ1-2; 8 nucleotides align to TRBD1. J gave up 5 bases and V 3 bases, and 8 bases lay outside the gene matches. The CDR3 covers 15 residues. Germline CDR1 reads MDHEN; CDR2 reads SYDVKM. CDR3: CASSFGRGPGYGYTF. The CDR3 DNA follows: TGTGCCAGCAGTTTCGGCAGGGGGCCGGGGTATGGCTACACCTTC.

Note on this clonotype: The germline gene is not matched at one end of the junction; a read error may be the cause. The chain combines TRBV20-1 with TRBJ2-5; D ambiguous. Germline V gene lookup returns CDR1 DFQATT and CDR2 SNEGSKA (reference sequence). The CDR3 contains 11 residues. The CDR3 sequence: CNARDSRHQYF. In DNA, the CDR3 is TGCAATGCTAGAGATAGCCGGCACCAGTACTTC.

This clonotype came up a few times. The rearrangement uses TRBV24-1 and TRBJ1-5; no clear D. The CDR3 is made up of 15 amino acids. The V gene lost 4 bases and the J gene lost 10 bases, with 19 bases spanning the gap. Germline V gene lookup returns CDR1 KGHDR and CDR2 SFDVKD. CDR3 region: CATSDPHANHGPQHF. Here the CDR3 DNA reads TGTGCCACCAGTGACCCACACGCAAATCATGGCCCCCAGCATTTT.

The chain recombines TRBV11-2 with TRBJ2-2; D remains unclear. Germline lookup yields CDR1 SGHAT and CDR2 FQNNGV. CDR3 length: 15 residues. V was shortened by 4 bases and J by 1 base, with 10 bases between the two germline ends. The DNA for the CDR3 is TGTGCCAGCAGCTCTTATGGACGGAACACCGGGGAGCTGTTTTTT. Amino acids: CASSSYGRNTGELFF. The full variable domain, rest sourced from reference TRBV11-2 and TRBJ2-2, is EAGVAQSPRYKIIEKRQSVAFWCNPISGHATLYWYQQILGQGPKLLIQFQNNGVVDDSQLPKDRFSAERLKGVDSTLKIQPAKLEDSAVYLCASSSYGRNTGELFFGEGSRLTVL.

This clonotype was recorded many times. This chain joins TRBV24-1 and TRBJ1-2; TRBD1 matches 8 bases. Looked up from germline, CDR1 is KGHDR and CDR2 is SFDVKD. The V gene end was trimmed by 3 bases and the J gene end by 4 bases; junction bases not matched to a gene: 9. CDR3 length: 16 amino acids. Written as DNA, the CDR3 is TGTGCCACCAGTGATACCACGGACAGGGCTGGCTATGGCTACACCTTC. Its protein is CATSDTTDRAGYGYTF.